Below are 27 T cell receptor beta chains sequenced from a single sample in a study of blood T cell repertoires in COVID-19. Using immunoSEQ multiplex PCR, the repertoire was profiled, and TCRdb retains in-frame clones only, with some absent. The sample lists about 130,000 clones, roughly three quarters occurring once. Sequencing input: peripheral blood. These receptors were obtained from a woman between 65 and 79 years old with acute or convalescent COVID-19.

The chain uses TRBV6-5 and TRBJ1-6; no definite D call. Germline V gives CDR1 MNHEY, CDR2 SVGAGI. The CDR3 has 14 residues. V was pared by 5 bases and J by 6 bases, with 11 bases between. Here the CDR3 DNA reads TGTGCCAGCAGTCTCGAGGAGCGTAATTCACCCCTCCACTTT. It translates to CASSLEERNSPLHF.

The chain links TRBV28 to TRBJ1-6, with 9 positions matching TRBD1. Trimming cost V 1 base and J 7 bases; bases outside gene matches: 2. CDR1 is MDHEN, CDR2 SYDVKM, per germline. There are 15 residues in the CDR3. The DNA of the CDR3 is TGTGCCAGCAGTTTATTACAGGGGGCGAATTCACCCCTCCACTTT. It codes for CASSLLQGANSPLHF.

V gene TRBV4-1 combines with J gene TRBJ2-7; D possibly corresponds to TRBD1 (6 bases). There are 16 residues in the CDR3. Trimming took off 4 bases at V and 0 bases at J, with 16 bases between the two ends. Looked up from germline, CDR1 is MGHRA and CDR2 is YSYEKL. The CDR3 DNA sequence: TGCGCCAGCAGCCCAGCGGAGCAGGGGCCCTCCTACGAGCAGTACTTC. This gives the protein CASSPAEQGPSYEQYF.

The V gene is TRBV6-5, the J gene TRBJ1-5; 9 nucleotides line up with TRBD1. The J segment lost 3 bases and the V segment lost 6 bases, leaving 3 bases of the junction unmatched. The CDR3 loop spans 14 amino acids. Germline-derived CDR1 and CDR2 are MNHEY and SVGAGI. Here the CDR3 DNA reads TGTGCCAGCAGCCACAGGGGGCACAATCAGCCCCAGCATTTT. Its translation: CASSHRGHNQPQHF.

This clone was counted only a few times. The CDR3 here is CASSQDWGAEQYF. CDR3 DNA: TGCGCCAGCAGCCAAGATTGGGGAGCCGAGCAGTACTTC. This rearrangement joins TRBV4-3 to TRBJ2-7; the D gene is possibly TRBD2 (5 bases). Germline loops: CDR1 LGHNA, CDR2 YSLEER. The V and J ends lost 0 bases and 6 bases respectively, with 9 bases between them. The CDR3 loop spans 13 amino acids.

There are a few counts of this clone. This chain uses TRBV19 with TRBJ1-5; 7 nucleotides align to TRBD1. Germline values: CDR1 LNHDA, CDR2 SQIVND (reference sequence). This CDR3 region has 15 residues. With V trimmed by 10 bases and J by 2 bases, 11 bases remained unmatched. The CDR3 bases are TGTGCCACCCGACAGGGCCCCGAAGGCAATCAGCCCCAGCATTTT. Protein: CATRQGPEGNQPQHF. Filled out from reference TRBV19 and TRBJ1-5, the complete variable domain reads DGGITQSPKYLFRKEGQNVTLSCEQNLNHDAMYWYRQDPGQGLRLIYYSQIVNDFQKGDIAEGYSVSREKKESFPLTVTSAQKNPTAFYLCATRQGPEGNQPQHFGDGTRLSIL.

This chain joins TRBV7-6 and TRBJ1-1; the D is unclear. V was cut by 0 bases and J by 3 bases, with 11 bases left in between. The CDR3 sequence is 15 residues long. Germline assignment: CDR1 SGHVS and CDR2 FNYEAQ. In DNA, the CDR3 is TGTGCCAGCAGCTTAGCTGGCAAGGAGGACACTGAAGCTTTCTTT. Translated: CASSLAGKEDTEAFF.

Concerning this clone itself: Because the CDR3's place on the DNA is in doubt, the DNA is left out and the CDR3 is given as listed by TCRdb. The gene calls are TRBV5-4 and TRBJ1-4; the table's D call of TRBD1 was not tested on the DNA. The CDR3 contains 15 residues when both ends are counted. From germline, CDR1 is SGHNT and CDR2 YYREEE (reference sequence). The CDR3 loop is CASSFFGSTNEKLFF.

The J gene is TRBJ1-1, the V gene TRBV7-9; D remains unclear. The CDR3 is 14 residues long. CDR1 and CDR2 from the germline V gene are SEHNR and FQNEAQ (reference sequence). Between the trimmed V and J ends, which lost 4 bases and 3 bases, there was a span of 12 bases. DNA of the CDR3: TGTGCCAGCAGCTCGACGAGGGTATACACTGAAGCTTTCTTT. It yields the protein CASSSTRVYTEAFF.

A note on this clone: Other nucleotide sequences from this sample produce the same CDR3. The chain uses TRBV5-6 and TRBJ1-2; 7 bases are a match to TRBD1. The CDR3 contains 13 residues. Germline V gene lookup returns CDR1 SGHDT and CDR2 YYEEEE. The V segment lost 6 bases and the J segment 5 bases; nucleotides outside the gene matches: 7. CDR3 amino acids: CASIMAGGYGYTF. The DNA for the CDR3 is TGTGCCAGCATCATGGCAGGGGGGTATGGCTACACCTTC. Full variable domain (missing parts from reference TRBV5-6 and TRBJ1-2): DAGVTQSPTHLIKTRGQQVTLRCSPKSGHDTVSWYQQALGQGPQFIFQYYEEEERQRGNFPDRFSGHQFPNYSSELNVNALLLGDSALYLCASIMAGGYGYTFGSGTRLTVV.

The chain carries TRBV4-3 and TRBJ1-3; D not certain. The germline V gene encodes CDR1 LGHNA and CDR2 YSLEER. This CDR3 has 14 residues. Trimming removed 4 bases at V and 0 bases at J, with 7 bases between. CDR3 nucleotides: TGCGCCAGCAGCCTGATCGGCTCTGGAAACACCATATATTTT. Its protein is CASSLIGSGNTIYF.

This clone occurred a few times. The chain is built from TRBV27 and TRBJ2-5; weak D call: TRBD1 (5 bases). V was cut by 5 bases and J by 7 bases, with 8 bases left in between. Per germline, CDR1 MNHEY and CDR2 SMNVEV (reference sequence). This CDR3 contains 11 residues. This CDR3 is CASSHQGTQYF. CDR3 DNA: TGTGCCAGCAGTCACCAGGGGACCCAGTACTTC.

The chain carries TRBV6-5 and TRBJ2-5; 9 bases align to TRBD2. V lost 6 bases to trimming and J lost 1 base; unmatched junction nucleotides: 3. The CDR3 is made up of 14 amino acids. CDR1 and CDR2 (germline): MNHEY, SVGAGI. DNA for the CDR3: TGTGCCAGCAGCATACTAGCGGGCCAAGAGACCCAGTACTTC. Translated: CASSILAGQETQYF.

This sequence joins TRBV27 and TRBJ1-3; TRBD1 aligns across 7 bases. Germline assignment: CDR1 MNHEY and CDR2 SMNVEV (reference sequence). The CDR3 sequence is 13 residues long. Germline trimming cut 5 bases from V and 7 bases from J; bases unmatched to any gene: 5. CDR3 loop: CASSEQGSNTIYF. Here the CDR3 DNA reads TGTGCCAGCAGTGAACAGGGGTCCAACACCATATATTTT.

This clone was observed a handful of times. The CDR3 coding sequence is TGTGCCAGCAGTCCACAGGGGAACACTGAAGCTTTCTTT. It codes for CASSPQGNTEAFF. The V and J genes are TRBV6-5 and TRBJ1-1; possibly TRBD1 for D (6 bases). V was clipped by 5 bases and J by 1 base, with 8 bases between them. CDR3 length: 13 amino acids. Germline V gene data show CDR1 as MNHEY and CDR2 as SVGAGI.

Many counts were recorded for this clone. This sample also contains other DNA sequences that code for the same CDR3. CDR3 amino acids: CASSLAGSVETQYF. In nucleotides, the CDR3 is TGTGCCAGCAGCTTGGCGGGTAGCGTGGAGACCCAGTACTTC. V gene TRBV5-4 combines with J gene TRBJ2-5; D is possibly TRBD2 (5 bases). Trimming removed 0 bases at V and 5 bases at J, with 11 bases between. The CDR3 consists of 14 residues. Germline assignment: CDR1 SGHNT and CDR2 YYREEE (reference sequence).

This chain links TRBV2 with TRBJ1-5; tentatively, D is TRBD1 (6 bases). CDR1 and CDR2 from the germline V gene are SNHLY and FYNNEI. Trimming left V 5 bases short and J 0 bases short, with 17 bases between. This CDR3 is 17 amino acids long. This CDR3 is CASSLGNTGYSNQPQHF. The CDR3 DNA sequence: TGTGCCAGCAGTCTTGGTAACACAGGGTATAGCAATCAGCCCCAGCATTTT.

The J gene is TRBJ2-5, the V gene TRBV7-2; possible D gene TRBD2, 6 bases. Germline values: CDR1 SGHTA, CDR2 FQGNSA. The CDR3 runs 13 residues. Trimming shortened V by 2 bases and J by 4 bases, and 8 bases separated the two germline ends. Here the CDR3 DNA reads TGTGCCAGCAGCTTAATGGGAGGAGAGACCCAGTACTTC. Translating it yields CASSLMGGETQYF.

Written as DNA, the CDR3 is TGTGCCAGCAGCCAAGTCTTAACAGGGGCCAACAATGAGCAGTTCTTC. Translation: CASSQVLTGANNEQFF. This chain connects TRBV3-1 (or the pseudogene TRBV3-2) to TRBJ2-1; 7 bases line up with TRBD1. From germline, CDR1 is LGHDT and CDR2 YNNKEL (reference sequence). Germline trimming cut 1 base from V and 5 bases from J; bases unmatched to any gene: 8. CDR3 length: 16 amino acids.

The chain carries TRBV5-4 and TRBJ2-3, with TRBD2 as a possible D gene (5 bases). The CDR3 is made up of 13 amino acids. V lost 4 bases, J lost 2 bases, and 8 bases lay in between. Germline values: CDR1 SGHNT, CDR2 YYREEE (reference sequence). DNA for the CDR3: TGTGCCAGCAGCCCGGACTTCACAGATACGCAGTATTTT. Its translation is CASSPDFTDTQYF. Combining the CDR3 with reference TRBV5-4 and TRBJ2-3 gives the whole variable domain ETGVTQSPTHLIKTRGQQVTLRCSSQSGHNTVSWYQQALGQGPQFIFQYYREEENGRGNFPPRFSGLQFPNYSSELNVNALELDDSALYLCASSPDFTDTQYFGPGTRLTVL.

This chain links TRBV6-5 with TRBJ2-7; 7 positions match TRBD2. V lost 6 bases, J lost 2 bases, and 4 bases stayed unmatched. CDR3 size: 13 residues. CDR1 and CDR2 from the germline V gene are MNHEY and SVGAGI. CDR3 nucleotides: TGTGCCAGCAGGGGGACTACTGCCTACGAGCAGTACTTC. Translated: CASRGTTAYEQYF.

CDR3 residues: CASSERGRDTEAFF. The CDR3, as DNA: TGTGCCAGCAGTGAAAGGGGGCGCGACACTGAAGCTTTCTTT. The chain uses TRBV25-1 and TRBJ1-1; 7 bases map to TRBD1. The CDR3 spans 14 residues. Germline V gene data show CDR1 as MGHDK and CDR2 as SYGVNS. The ends lost 2 bases at V and 3 bases at J; junction bases unmatched: 3.

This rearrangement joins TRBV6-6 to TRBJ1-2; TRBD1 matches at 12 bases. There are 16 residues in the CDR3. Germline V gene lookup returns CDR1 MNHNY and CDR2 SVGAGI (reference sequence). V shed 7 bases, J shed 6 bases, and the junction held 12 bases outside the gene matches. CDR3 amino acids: CASTPTGTGGINGYTF. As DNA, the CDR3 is TGTGCCAGCACCCCAACCGGGACAGGGGGCATAAATGGCTACACCTTC.

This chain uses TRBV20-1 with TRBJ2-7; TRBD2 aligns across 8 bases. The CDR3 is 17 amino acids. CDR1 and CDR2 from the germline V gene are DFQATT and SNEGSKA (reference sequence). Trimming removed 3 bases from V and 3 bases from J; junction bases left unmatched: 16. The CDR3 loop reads CSASPLPGAGDLYEQYF. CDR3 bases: TGCAGTGCTAGTCCGCTACCTGGAGCGGGGGACCTCTACGAGCAGTACTTC.

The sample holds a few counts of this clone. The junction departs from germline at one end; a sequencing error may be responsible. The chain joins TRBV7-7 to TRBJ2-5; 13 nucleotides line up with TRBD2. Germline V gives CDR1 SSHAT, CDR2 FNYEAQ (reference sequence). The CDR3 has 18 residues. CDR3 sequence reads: CASSSNHGGTSGIETQYF. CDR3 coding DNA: TGTGCTAGCAGCTCCAACCACGGCGGGACTAGCGGGATAGAGACCCAGTACTTC. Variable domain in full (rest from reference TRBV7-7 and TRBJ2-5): GAGVSQSPRYKVTKRGQDVTLRCDPISSHATLYWYQQALGQGPEFLTYFNYEAQPDKSGLPSDRFSAERPEGSISTLTIQRTEQRDSAMYRCASSSNHGGTSGIETQYFGPGTRLLVL.

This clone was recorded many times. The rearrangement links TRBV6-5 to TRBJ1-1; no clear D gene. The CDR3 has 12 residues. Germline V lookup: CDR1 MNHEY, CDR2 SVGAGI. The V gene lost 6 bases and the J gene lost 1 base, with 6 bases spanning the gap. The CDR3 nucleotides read TGTGCCAGCAGCCGGGGGAACACTGAAGCTTTCTTT. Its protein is CASSRGNTEAFF.

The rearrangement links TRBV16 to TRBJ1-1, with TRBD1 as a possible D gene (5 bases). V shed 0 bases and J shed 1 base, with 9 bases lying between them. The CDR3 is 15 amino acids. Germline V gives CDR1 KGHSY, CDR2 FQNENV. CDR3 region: CASSQSGVGNTEAFF. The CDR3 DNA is TGTGCCAGCAGCCAATCAGGGGTTGGGAACACTGAAGCTTTCTTT.